This T cell receptor beta chain was identified during a study of blood T cell repertoires in COVID-19. Background on the study: Collection of acute and convalescent COVID-19 samples took place in the United States, Italy and Spain. From T cells, B-cell-depleted T cells, or PBMCs came the material, which was cDNA or gDNA.

Germline CDR1 LNHDA, CDR2 SQIVND (reference sequence). J was trimmed by 7 bases and V by 3 bases; bases with no gene match: 17. This CDR3 contains 17 residues. Methods used by the authors: Amplified reference gene primers provided the basis for estimating nucleated cell counts. Measured with immunoSEQ multiplex PCR; TCRdb has only the in-frame clones, and not every one. From that table come the V and J calls and clone size; the DNA was used to work out D and trimming. The sample has 250,000 to 350,000 clones; about 85% are singletons. Sequenced input: peripheral blood. The V gene is TRBV19, the J gene TRBJ2-5, with 7 bases identical to TRBD2. This sequence was found in a human donor with COVID-19, enrolled during active disease. The donor label of this sample is uncertain. As DNA, the CDR3 is TGTGCCAGTAGTATTAGGAGCGGGACTGGAGGATCGGGGACCCAGTACTTC. Translating it yields CASSIRSGTGGSGTQYF.